This TCR beta chain was identified in a study of T cells in Graves' hyperthyroidism and ophthalmopathy. General observations from the study: Blood also held most thyroid clonotypes expanded beyond 0.001.

Between the trimmed V and J ends, which lost 4 bases and 10 bases, there was a span of 23 bases. The length of the CDR3 is 15 residues. Germline assignment: CDR1 SGHRS and CDR2 YFSETQ. Preceding any ophthalmopathy symptoms, the blood sample dates from first hyperthyroidism diagnosis. 9 to 10 ml fresh peripheral blood yielded the PBMCs. Many counts were recorded for this clonotype. Antigen specificity is unknown. TCR beta CDR3 regions were amplified from RNA. First-round RT-PCR of the TCR CDR3 relied on the HTBI primer set. Each CDR3 protein gets one entry after TCRdb re-called the multiplex PCR reads with MiXCR. The sample has hundreds of thousands of distinct CDR3 sequences; 25% to 30% are singletons.

The chain uses TRBV5-1 and TRBJ2-5; possible D gene TRBD1, 6 bases. The TCR comes from a man aged 35-49 years with Graves' hyperthyroidism that later progressed to Graves' ophthalmopathy. Sequencing was carried out using blood. The CDR3 region has the DNA TGCGCCAGCAGCCTACCTGACGCGATACAGGGTGTCCAGTACTTC. Its translation: CASSLPDAIQGVQYF.